A single sample is the source of the 27 T cell receptor beta chains below, sequenced in a study of identical twins. TCRdb reprocessed the 5' RACE reads via MiXCR and lists one record per CDR3 protein. This table holds 450,000 to 500,000 distinct CDR3 sequences, roughly an eighth found once. These sequences were also reported in another study, on yellow fever vaccine responses in identical twins.

Sequences were obtained from CD4+ T cells sorted from blood. The source of these receptors is a woman between 18 and 29 years old in good health.

Here the CDR3 reads CASSFGGAGYEQYF. CDR3 in DNA: TGCGCCAGCAGCTTCGGGGGGGCCGGCTACGAGCAGTACTTC. The chain employs TRBV5-1 and TRBJ2-7; 8 positions match TRBD2. Germline assignment: CDR1 SGHRS and CDR2 YFSETQ. The CDR3 sequence is 14 residues long. V shed 2 bases and J 3 bases; nucleotides not matched to a gene: 4.

The sample holds a few counts of this clonotype. CDR3 amino acids: CASTGFGNTIYF. The CDR3 bases are TGTGCCAGTACAGGGTTCGGAAACACCATATATTTT. The chain uses TRBV6-1 and TRBJ1-3; TRBD1 is a possible D gene (6 bases). The CDR3 length is 12 residues. V shed 9 bases and J shed 4 bases, with 10 bases lying between them. From germline, CDR1 is MNHNS and CDR2 SASEGT.

This clonotype was seen many times. The chain uses TRBV6-1 and TRBJ1-5; D gene ambiguous. V lost 8 bases and J lost 4, with 15 bases in between. CDR1 MNHNS and CDR2 SASEGT come from the germline V gene. This CDR3 is 14 amino acids long. CDR3 sequence reads: CASYTGGFNQPQHF. CDR3 bases: TGTGCCAGCTATACCGGAGGGTTTAATCAGCCCCAGCATTTT.

The sample holds many counts of this clonotype. The rearrangement uses TRBV25-1 and TRBJ2-1, with 8 bases matching TRBD2. The V segment lost 2 bases and the J segment 1 base; nucleotides outside the gene matches: 4. The CDR3 loop spans 16 amino acids. Germline V gene lookup returns CDR1 MGHDK and CDR2 SYGVNS. DNA of the CDR3: TGTGCCAGCAGTGAAGCGGGGACTAGGTCCTACAATGAGCAGTTCTTC. Amino acids: CASSEAGTRSYNEQFF. The full variable domain, in which reference TRBV25-1 and TRBJ2-1 provide the parts outside the CDR3, is EADIYQTPRYLVIGTGKKITLECSQTMGHDKMYWYQQDPGMELHLIHYSYGVNSTEKGDLSSESTVSRIRTEHFPLTLESARPSHTSQYLCASSEAGTRSYNEQFFGPGTRLTVL.

The V and J genes are TRBV7-9 and TRBJ2-3; TRBD2 might be the D (6 bases). V shed 5 bases and J shed 0 bases, with 12 bases lying between them. The germline V gene encodes CDR1 SEHNR and CDR2 FQNEAQ (reference sequence). The CDR3 is made up of 15 amino acids. The CDR3 spells CASSQTRISTDTQYF. The CDR3 bases are TGTGCCAGCAGCCAGACTAGGATTAGCACAGATACGCAGTATTTT. The full variable domain, with the rest looked up from reference TRBV7-9 and TRBJ2-3, is DTGVSQNPRHKITKRGQNVTFRCDPISEHNRLYWYRQTLGQGPEFLTYFQNEAQLEKSRLLSDRFSAERPKGSFSTLEIQRTEQGDSAMYLCASSQTRISTDTQYFGPGTRLTVL.

This clonotype has only a few counts. V is TRBV6-1 and J is TRBJ1-4, with 8 bases that match TRBD1. V was pared by 4 bases and J by 8 bases, with 9 bases of the junction left unmatched. CDR1 is MNHNS and CDR2 is SASEGT in the germline V gene. The CDR3 loop spans 15 amino acids. CDR3 DNA sequence: TGTGCCAGCAGTGTCGGACAGGGACTTTCCGAAAAACTGTTTTTT. It is translated as CASSVGQGLSEKLFF.

The sample holds a few counts of this clonotype. The rearrangement uses TRBV5-1 and TRBJ2-2; D not resolved. The germline CDR1 and CDR2 sequences are SGHRS and YFSETQ. V was shortened by 3 bases and J by 4 bases, with 19 bases between the two germline ends. The CDR3 length is 17 residues. DNA of the CDR3: TGCGCCAGCAGCTCCTCCAGCCGGGCCATGTTCACCGGGGAGCTGTTTTTT. Protein product: CASSSSSRAMFTGELFF.

This clonotype was seen ten or more times. The chain is built from TRBV29-1 and TRBJ2-7, with D perhaps matching TRBD1 (6 bases). The germline CDR1 and CDR2 sequences are SQVTM and ANQGSEA. V was trimmed by 6 bases and J by 6 bases, leaving 18 bases between them. CDR3 length equals 13 residues. The chain's CDR3 is CSVARDTLAEQYF. In nucleotides, the CDR3 is TGCAGCGTGGCCCGGGACACTTTAGCCGAGCAGTACTTC.

The V call is TRBV14, the J call TRBJ2-3, with a possible D match to TRBD2 (6 bases). CDR1 is SGHDN and CDR2 is FVKESK in the germline V gene. The V end lost 0 bases, the J end lost 3 bases, and 13 bases lay between the germline ends. The CDR3 extends over 16 amino acids. CDR3: CASSQDQRVMTDTQYF. In DNA form, the CDR3 reads TGTGCCAGCAGCCAAGACCAGCGGGTAATGACAGATACGCAGTATTTT.

V gene TRBV10-3 combines with J gene TRBJ1-1; possibly TRBD1 for D (6 bases). The CDR3 is made up of 12 amino acids. Trimming took off 3 bases at V and 11 bases at J, with 13 bases between the two ends. Germline V gene data show CDR1 as ENHRY and CDR2 as SYGVKD. The CDR3 nucleotides read TGTGCCATCAGTGACATGGGACAAGGGGCTTTCTTT. Amino acids: CAISDMGQGAFF.

The chain employs TRBV6-2 or TRBV6-3 and TRBJ2-1, with 11 bases aligning to TRBD2. Per germline, CDR1 MNHEY and CDR2 SVGEGT. The CDR3 is 16 residues long. Losses at the gene ends were 4 bases for V and 8 bases for J; bases not matched to a gene: 10. The CDR3 bases are TGTGCCAGCAGTTTTGCCGGGACTAGCGGTAGAGATGAGCAGTTCTTC. The encoded protein is CASSFAGTSGRDEQFF.

In this sample, this clonotype turned up many times. The gene calls are TRBV28 and TRBJ2-7; no reliable D call. The germline V gene has CDR1 MDHEN and CDR2 SYDVKM. Trimming removed 2 bases at V and 0 bases at J, with 2 bases between. The CDR3 contains 12 residues. The CDR3 region is CASSLHSYEQYF. The DNA of the CDR3 is TGTGCCAGCAGTTTACACTCCTACGAGCAGTACTTC.

This rearrangement joins TRBV3-1 to TRBJ2-7; possible D gene TRBD2, 6 bases. V shed 6 bases and J shed 2 bases, with 11 bases lying between them. Per the germline V gene, CDR1 is LGHDT and CDR2 is YNNKEL (reference sequence). The CDR3 spans 13 residues. CDR3 sequence: CASRGGLTYEQYF. The CDR3 DNA follows: TGTGCCAGCAGGGGAGGACTGACCTACGAGCAGTACTTC.

The chain couples TRBV6-1 to TRBJ2-2; 14 bases fit TRBD2. There are 18 residues in the CDR3. Germline loops: CDR1 MNHNS, CDR2 SASEGT. The J segment lost 7 bases and the V segment lost 2 bases, leaving 9 bases of the junction unmatched. The CDR3 bases are TGTGCCAGCAGTGAAACCCTTAGGACTAGCGGGAGGAGCGGGGAGCTGTTTTTT. Protein sequence: CASSETLRTSGRSGELFF.

V and J are TRBV10-3 and TRBJ1-6; unclear D gene. This CDR3 comprises 15 residues. Germline CDR1 reads ENHRY; CDR2 reads SYGVKD. The V end was cut by 10 bases, the J end by 7 bases, with 20 bases between. The CDR3 sequence: CATRLLDESNSPLHF. The CDR3, as DNA: TGTGCCACTCGTCTTTTAGACGAGTCGAATTCACCCCTCCACTTT.

This clonotype has only a few counts. The chain carries TRBV4-2 and TRBJ2-7; TRBD2 matches 10 bases. Germline-derived CDR1 and CDR2 are LGHNA and YNFKEQ. The CDR3 sequence is 16 residues long. The V segment lost 4 bases and the J segment 4 bases; nucleotides outside the gene matches: 10. CDR3 protein: CASSRTSGKTPYEQYF. DNA of the CDR3: TGTGCCAGCAGCCGAACTAGCGGGAAGACTCCATACGAGCAGTACTTC.

This chain uses TRBV18 with TRBJ1-5; TRBD1 aligns across 7 bases. Germline-derived CDR1 and CDR2 are KGHSH and LQKENI. V shed 1 base, J shed 3 bases, and the junction held 3 bases outside the gene matches. This CDR3 is 15 amino acids long. CDR3 nucleotides: TGTGCCAGCTCACCACGACAGGGAAACAATCAGCCCCAGCATTTT. Translated, it gives CASSPRQGNNQPQHF.

This clonotype was detected only a few times. The V gene is TRBV6-2 or TRBV6-3, the J gene TRBJ2-7; 7 nucleotides match TRBD1. The germline gives CDR1 MNHEY, CDR2 SVGEGT. V shed 2 bases and J 3 bases; nucleotides not matched to a gene: 7. This CDR3 spans 15 amino acids. The CDR3 nucleotides are TGTGCCAGCAGTTACCCGAACCGACAGGGCTACGAGCAGTACTTC. Protein: CASSYPNRQGYEQYF.

This clonotype turned up a few times. The gene calls are TRBV10-3 and TRBJ2-7; D ambiguous. CDR3 size: 16 residues. Germline assignment: CDR1 ENHRY and CDR2 SYGVKD. V dropped 3 bases and J dropped 5 bases, with 20 bases sitting between them. The CDR3 region is CAISENKGYTSDEQYF. The CDR3 DNA reads as TGTGCCATCAGTGAAAATAAAGGCTACACTTCGGACGAGCAGTACTTC.

This clonotype showed up many times. This chain uses TRBV20-1 with TRBJ2-3; perhaps TRBD2 as D (6 bases). V lost 5 bases to trimming and J lost 0 bases, with 18 bases between them. This CDR3 region has 16 residues. Germline V gene sequence: CDR1 DFQATT, CDR2 SNEGSKA (reference sequence). The CDR3 nucleotides read TGCAGTGCTCCCCGCGCGTTGGGGACTAGCACAGATACGCAGTATTTT. Its protein product is CSAPRALGTSTDTQYF.

Details on this clonotype: Its ends do not fully match the called genes, so a read error is possible. The chain uses TRBV7-3 and TRBJ1-1; TRBD1 is a possible D gene (5 bases). CDR3 length: 14 residues. CDR1 is SGHTA and CDR2 is FQGTGA in the germline V gene. The DNA for the CDR3 is TGTGCCAGCAGCTTACGGGGCTTCAACACTGAAGCCTTCTTT. It specifies CASSLRGFNTEAFF.

This clonotype was counted ten times or more. The chain has TRBV6-5 and TRBJ1-5; D may be TRBD1 (6 bases). V dropped 2 bases and J dropped 0 bases, with 20 bases sitting between them. Germline V gives CDR1 MNHEY, CDR2 SVGAGI. The CDR3 has 19 residues. CDR3 loop: CASSYPRGTRAYSNQPQHF. The CDR3 DNA follows: TGTGCCAGCAGTTACCCGCGGGGGACAAGGGCTTATAGCAATCAGCCCCAGCATTTT.

The chain combines TRBV7-2 with TRBJ1-2, with 11 bases fitting TRBD1. Trimming took 2 bases from V and 7 from J; bases not matched to a gene: 12. In germline, CDR1 is SGHTA, CDR2 FQGNSA. The CDR3 loop spans 17 amino acids. This CDR3 reads CASSLPSGTGGSGGYTF. The CDR3, as DNA: TGTGCCAGCAGCTTACCAAGCGGGACAGGGGGTTCTGGTGGCTACACCTTC.

The gene calls are TRBV20-1 and TRBJ1-1; 7 bases are a match to TRBD1. After removal of 1 base from V and 7 bases from J, the junction contained 0 bases not matched to a gene. This CDR3 is built from 11 residues. The germline V gene has CDR1 DFQATT and CDR2 SNEGSKA (reference sequence). CDR3 in amino acids: CSARGQGEAFF. The CDR3 bases are TGCAGTGCTAGAGGACAGGGTGAAGCTTTCTTT.

This clonotype showed up many times. V gene TRBV6-2 or TRBV6-3 combines with J gene TRBJ2-1, with 7 bases matching TRBD2. Trimming cost V 0 bases and J 2 bases; bases outside gene matches: 7. Per the germline V gene, CDR1 is MNHEY and CDR2 is SVGEGT. CDR3 length: 17 residues. This chain's CDR3 is CASSYSSSGKTYNEQFF. In DNA, the CDR3 is TGTGCCAGCAGTTACTCTTCCAGCGGGAAGACCTACAATGAGCAGTTCTTC.

This clonotype was observed a few times. The chain recombines TRBV20-1 with TRBJ1-1, with D possibly matching TRBD1 (5 bases). V lost 6 bases and J lost 6, with 14 bases in between. Germline CDR1 is DFQATT and CDR2 is SNEGSKA (reference sequence). CDR3 length: 12 residues. CDR3 region: CSAGTQGAEAFF. The CDR3 DNA sequence: TGCAGTGCCGGGACTCAAGGGGCTGAAGCTTTCTTT.

Concerning this clonotype itself: Mismatch with germline at one junction end may stem from a read error. The chain couples TRBV5-6 to TRBJ2-7; 9 nucleotides align to TRBD1. CDR3 size: 13 residues. CDR1 SGHDT and CDR2 YYEEEE come from the germline V gene. CDR3 loop: CASSPGTGHEQHF. CDR3 nucleotide sequence: TGTGCCAGCAGCCCAGGGACAGGGCACGAGCAGCACTTC. The full variable domain, with the rest looked up from reference TRBV5-6 and TRBJ2-7, is DAGVTQSPTHLIKTRGQQVTLRCSPKSGHDTVSWYQQALGQGPQFIFQYYEEEERQRGNFPDRFSGHQFPNYSSELNVNALLLGDSALYLCASSPGTGHEQHFGPGTRLTVT.